This T cell receptor beta chain was profiled in a study of T cell responses to AZD1222 COVID-19 vaccine. The study, taken as a whole, reports: Seropositivity was recorded at baseline in only a handful of AZD1222 recipients.

About this clone: As yet, its antigen is unknown. The junction departs from the called germline gene at one end, perhaps through a read error.

The CDR3 is made up of 11 amino acids. Clones were sequenced by immunoSEQ multiplex PCR, and TCRdb holds only the in-frame ones, with some missing. The sample has fewer than 150,000 clones, 88% seen once. The chain uses TRBV12-3 or TRBV12-4 and TRBJ1-2; D might be TRBD1 (5 bases). The sample here was peripheral blood, taken 28 days after the second AZD1222 dose. The TCR comes from an adult who received the AZD1222 COVID-19 vaccine. The CDR3 sequence: CASTEGRGYTF. The CDR3 nucleotides read TGTGCGAGCACGGAGGGGCGAGGCTACACCTTC.